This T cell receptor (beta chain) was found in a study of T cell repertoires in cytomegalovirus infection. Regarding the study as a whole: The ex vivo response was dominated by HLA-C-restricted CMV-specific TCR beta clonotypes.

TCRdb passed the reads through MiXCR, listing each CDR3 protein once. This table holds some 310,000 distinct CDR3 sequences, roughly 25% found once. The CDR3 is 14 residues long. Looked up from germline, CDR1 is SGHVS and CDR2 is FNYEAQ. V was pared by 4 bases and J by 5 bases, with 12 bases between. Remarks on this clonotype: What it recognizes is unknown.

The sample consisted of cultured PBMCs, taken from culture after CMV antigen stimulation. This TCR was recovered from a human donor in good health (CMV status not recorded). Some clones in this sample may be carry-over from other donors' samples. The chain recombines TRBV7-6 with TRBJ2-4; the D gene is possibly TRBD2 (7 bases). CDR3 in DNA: TGTGCCAGCAGCTGGGGGGGGGCCCAAAACATTCAGTACTTC. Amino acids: CASSWGGAQNIQYF.